The table lists the clone carrying this T cell receptor beta chain with many counts. Antigen specificity is unknown. This record belongs to a study of beta chain features in type 1 diabetes. Study-wide background: On cell yields, gender and age, patients and healthy donors were similar.

Germline values: CDR1 SGHTA, CDR2 FQGNSA. The germline V and J ends were trimmed by 3 bases and 0 bases, with 12 bases remaining between them. The CDR3 extends over 15 amino acids. Study observations and caveats: Among patients, naive, central memory and Treg TCRB repertoires appeared more similar than among healthy donors. Researchers caution that PCR might favor shorter templates, equally among patients and controls.

Expressed TCRB transcripts were sequenced after all isolated RNA was converted to cDNA. TCRdb's table, derived via immunoSEQ multiplex PCR, lists solely in-frame clones and lacks some. This repertoire shows fewer than 650,000 clones, roughly 16% found once; its top ten account for under 0.095%. Sequencing was done on a sample of naive CD4+ T cells from blood. This TCR derives from a man aged 18 to 29 in good health. The V call is TRBV7-2, the J call TRBJ2-7; D remains unclear. CDR3 amino acids: CASSFGWTASYEQYF. As DNA, the CDR3 is TGTGCCAGCAGCTTCGGATGGACCGCCTCCTACGAGCAGTACTTC.